This T cell receptor (beta chain) was recovered during a study of post-analysis software for immune sequencing data. General observations from the study: Analysis by F measure revealed that same-batch samples clustered strongly together. Patients with multiple sclerosis recorded significantly lower normalized Chao1 diversity than controls, the study found. Included in a set of about five TRBV segments more frequent in patients than controls were TRBV5-6, TRBV5-1 and TRBV20-1.

Worth noting for this clonotype: Its matching antigen is unknown. One end of the junction does not line up with germline, which may come from a read error.

The CDR3 has 13 residues. Germline V CDR1 and CDR2: LNHNV, YYDKDF (reference sequence). The TCR beta cDNA libraries contained unique molecular identifiers. Roughly 0.5 million cDNA molecules were obtained from about 1 to 10 million T cells. TCRdb re-called the PCR reads with MiXCR, one entry per CDR3 protein. This sample has hundreds of thousands of distinct CDR3 sequences, with 53% found just once. What was sequenced was blood. The clonotype originates from a girl aged 5-17 years with multiple sclerosis. This chain joins TRBV15 and TRBJ1-2; D call uncertain. The CDR3: CATSRALTYGYTF. In DNA, the CDR3 is TGTGCCACCAGTAGAGCCCTAACTTATGGCTACACCTTC.